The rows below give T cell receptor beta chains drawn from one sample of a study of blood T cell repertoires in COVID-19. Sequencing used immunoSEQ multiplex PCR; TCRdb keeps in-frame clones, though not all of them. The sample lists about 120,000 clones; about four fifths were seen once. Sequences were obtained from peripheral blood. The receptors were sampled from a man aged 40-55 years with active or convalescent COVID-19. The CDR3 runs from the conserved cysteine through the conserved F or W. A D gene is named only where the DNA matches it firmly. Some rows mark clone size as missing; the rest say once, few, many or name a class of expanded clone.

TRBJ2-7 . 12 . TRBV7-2 CASSPTSREQYF TGTGCCAGCAGCCCGACTAGTCGCGAGCAGTACTTC
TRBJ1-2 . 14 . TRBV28 CASSSSGGNYGYTF TGTGCCAGCAGTAGCTCCGGGGGTAACTATGGCTACACCTTC
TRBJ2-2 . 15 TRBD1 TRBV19 CASSMSGGNTGELFF TGTGCCAGTAGTATGTCAGGGGGAAACACCGGGGAGCTGTTTTTT
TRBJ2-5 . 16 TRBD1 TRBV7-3 CASSLSGRGLQETQYF TGTGCCAGCAGCTTAAGTGGTAGGGGGCTCCAAGAGACCCAGTACTTC
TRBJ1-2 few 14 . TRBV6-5 CASSYSRRNYGYTF TGTGCCAGCAGTTACTCGAGGAGGAACTATGGCTACACCTTC
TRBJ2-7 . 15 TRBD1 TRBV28 CASRNEGQGAYEQYF TGTGCCAGCAGGAACGAGGGACAGGGGGCTTACGAGCAGTACTTC
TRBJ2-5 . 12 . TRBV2 CASRGPQETQYF TGTGCCAGCAGGGGCCCACAAGAGACCCAGTACTTC
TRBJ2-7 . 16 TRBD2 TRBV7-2 CASSPRTSGTPYEQYF TGTGCCAGCAGCCCGCGGACTAGCGGGACCCCCTACGAGCAGTACTTC
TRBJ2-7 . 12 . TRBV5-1 CASRDRFYEQYF TGCGCCAGCAGGGACAGATTCTACGAGCAGTACTTC
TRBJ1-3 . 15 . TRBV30 CAWSHAGPSGNTIYF TGTGCCTGGAGTCACGCGGGTCCCTCTGGAAACACCATATATTTT
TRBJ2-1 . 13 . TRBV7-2 CASSFQGNNEQFF TGTGCCAGCAGCTTCCAGGGGAACAATGAGCAGTTCTTC
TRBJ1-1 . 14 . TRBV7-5 CVRSLPQGRAEAFF TGTGTCAGAAGTTTACCACAGGGTCGGGCTGAAGCTTTCTTT
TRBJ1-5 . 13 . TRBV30 CAWSAKGSQPQHF TGTGCCTGGAGTGCCAAAGGGAGCCAGCCCCAGCATTTT
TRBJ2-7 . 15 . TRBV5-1 CASSLSQGYSYEQYF TGCGCCAGCAGCTTGTCCCAGGGCTACTCCTACGAGCAGTACTTC
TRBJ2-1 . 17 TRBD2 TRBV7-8 CASSLLRVDTSGNEQFF TGTGCCAGCAGCCTACTTAGGGTGGATACTAGCGGCAATGAGCAGTTCTTC
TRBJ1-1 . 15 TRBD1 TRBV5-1 CASSRDRDRWSEAFF TGCGCCAGCAGCAGGGACAGGGACCGATGGTCTGAAGCTTTCTTT
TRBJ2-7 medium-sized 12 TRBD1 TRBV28 CASSLTGGEQYF TGTGCCAGCAGTCTCACAGGGGGCGAGCAGTACTTC
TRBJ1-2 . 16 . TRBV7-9 CASSSHSSQAYYGYTF TGTGCCAGCAGCTCACATAGTTCACAGGCTTACTATGGCTACACCTTC
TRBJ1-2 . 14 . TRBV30 CAWSRLLNNYGYTF TGTGCCTGGAGTCGACTCCTGAATAACTATGGCTACACCTTC
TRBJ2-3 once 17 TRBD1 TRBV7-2 CASRKGLDRGRTDTQYF TGTGCCAGCAGAAAGGGGCTTGACAGGGGGCGCACAGATACGCAGTATTTT
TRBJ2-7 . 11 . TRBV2 CASSERYEQYF TGTGCCAGCAGTGAACGGTACGAGCAGTACTTC
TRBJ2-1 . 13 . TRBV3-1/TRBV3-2 CASSQTGEDEQFF TGTGCCAGCAGCCAAACCGGGGAAGATGAGCAGTTCTTC
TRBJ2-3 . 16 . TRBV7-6 CASSLAGRSLEVTQYF TGTGCCAGCAGCTTAGCGGGGAGATCCTTAGAAGTTACGCAGTATTTT
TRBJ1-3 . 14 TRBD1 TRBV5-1 CASSPSGQGNTIYF TGCGCCAGCAGCCCATCCGGACAGGGCAACACCATATATTTT
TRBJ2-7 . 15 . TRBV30 CAWSRGRGFSYEQYF TGTGCCTGGAGCCGGGGCAGGGGATTTTCCTACGAGCAGTACTTC
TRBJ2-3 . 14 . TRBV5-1 CASSLAALVDTQYF TGCGCCAGCAGCTTGGCCGCGTTGGTAGATACGCAGTATTTT
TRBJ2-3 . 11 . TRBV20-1 CSAPRSLTQYF TGCAGTGCCCCACGGTCCCTTACGCAGTATTTT
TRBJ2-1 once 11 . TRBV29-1 CSVGGDNEQFF TGCAGCGTTGGGGGCGACAATGAGCAGTTCTTC
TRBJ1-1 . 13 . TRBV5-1 CASIADMNTEAFF TGCGCCAGCATTGCAGACATGAACACTGAAGCTTTCTTT